Listed here are 2 T cell receptor beta chains from one sample, sequenced in a study of T cells after yellow fever vaccination. From the 5' RACE reads, TCRdb called clonotypes with MiXCR, one entry per CDR3 protein. This table holds approximately 250,000 distinct CDR3 sequences, around 4.9% found once. This specimen was CD4+ T cells sorted from PBMCs, taken on the day of the yellow fever booster vaccination. The receptor source for this set is a man between 18 and 35 years old who received the YFV17D yellow fever vaccine.

The chain recombines TRBV10-3 with TRBJ1-1; D is unclear. In germline, CDR1 is ENHRY, CDR2 SYGVKD. The V and J ends lost 6 bases and 0 bases respectively, with 11 bases between them. The CDR3 loop spans 14 amino acids. In DNA, the CDR3 is TGTGCCATCAGAGATAGAAGCATGAACACTGAAGCTTTCTTT. Translating it yields CAIRDRSMNTEAFF.

Many counts were recorded for this clonotype. V gene TRBV6-6 combines with J gene TRBJ1-2; D possibly corresponds to TRBD1 (6 bases). Trimming shortened V by 7 bases and J by 5 bases, and 14 bases separated the two germline ends. Germline values: CDR1 MNHNY, CDR2 SVGAGI (reference sequence). This CDR3 region has 13 residues. The CDR3 is CASTGDSGYGYTF. CDR3 DNA: TGTGCCAGCACAGGGGATTCGGGTTATGGCTACACCTTC.